This T cell receptor (beta chain) was identified in a study of beta chain features in type 1 diabetes. Study-wide results and limits: The question left open here concerned HLA type influencing TCRB rearrangement. Among patients, naive, central memory and Treg TCRB repertoires appeared more similar than among healthy donors.

Per the germline V gene, CDR1 is MNHNS and CDR2 is SASEGT. This CDR3 has 15 amino acids. V dropped 3 bases and J dropped 2; count of bases not matched to a gene: 4. This clone was seen a handful of times. Its antigen is still unknown. The authors reverse transcribed all of the isolated RNA, so sequencing captured expressed TCRB transcripts. On average, stem cell-like memory T cell samples had about 950,000 reads. TCRdb keeps only in-frame clones here, not all; method: immunoSEQ multiplex PCR. The profile covers tens of thousands of clones, with 25% to 35% appearing a single time and approximately 0.45% taken by the ten largest.

The source of this sequence is a woman aged 18 to 35 in good health. The material sequenced was stem cell memory CD4+ T cells from blood. The genes are TRBV6-1 and TRBJ2-1, with TRBD2 matching 7 bases. The CDR3 spells CASSEGRGAYNEQFF. DNA of the CDR3: TGTGCCAGCAGTGAGGGTCGGGGGGCCTACAATGAGCAGTTCTTC.